This T cell receptor beta chain was recorded in a study of blood T cell repertoires in COVID-19. This CDR3 is 20 amino acids long. Generated by immunoSEQ multiplex PCR, the TCRdb table keeps only in-frame clones and is missing some. Of 380,000 or so clones listed, roughly nine tenths were seen once; the top ten hold 0.95% to 1.5%. The TCR sequence derives from a man aged 35 to 55 with acute or convalescent COVID-19. The rearrangement joins TRBV21-1 to TRBJ2-3; the DNA was not used to check the table's D call, TRBD2. TRBV21-1 is a pseudogene. Sequenced material: peripheral blood. In nucleotides, the CDR3 is TGTGCCAGCAGCAAACCGGGGGATAGAGTCGCGGGGATTGGCACAGATACGCAGTATTTT. It is translated as CASSKPGDRVAGIGTDTQYF.